A single sample gave rise to the 21 T cell receptor beta chains below, sequenced in a study of cytomegalovirus exposure and HLA in healthy donors. The PCR ran on 60 Vbeta and 13 Jbeta primers. Profiling relied on immunoSEQ multiplex PCR, and the TCRdb table lists in-frame clones only, not all of them. The sample consists of about 150,000 clones, around three quarters of them appearing once. Sequencing was done on a sample of PBMCs. Every receptor here comes from a woman in her 50s in good health and CMV-seropositive.

This clone was counted between two and nine times. This chain connects TRBV7-3 to TRBJ1-1; 8 bases map to TRBD1. The CDR3 runs to 13 residues. The J segment lost 11 bases and the V segment lost 5 bases, leaving 10 bases of the junction unmatched. Germline lookup yields CDR1 SGHTA and CDR2 FQGTGA. The CDR3 nucleotides are TGTGCCAGCAGCCCTAGACAGGGGAAGATGGCTTTCTTT. It translates to CASSPRQGKMAFF.

The chain couples TRBV7-2 to TRBJ2-7; 9 nucleotides agree with TRBD1. Germline assignment: CDR1 SGHTA and CDR2 FQGNSA. Losses at the gene ends were 5 bases for V and 3 bases for J; bases not matched to a gene: 5. The length of the CDR3 is 14 residues. The CDR3 DNA sequence: TGTGCCAGCAGCCCGAGACAGGGGGGCTACGAGCAGTACTTC. Translated, it gives CASSPRQGGYEQYF.

Details on this clone: One junction end disagrees with the germline gene, perhaps due to a read error. The J gene is TRBJ2-7, the V gene TRBV7-9; 7 nucleotides align to TRBD1. This CDR3 has 13 amino acids. Germline assignment: CDR1 SEHNR and CDR2 FQNEAQ (reference sequence). In DNA form, the CDR3 reads TGTTCCAGCAGCAGGACAGGCGGCTACGAGCAGTACTTC. It is translated as CSSSRTGGYEQYF.

The CDR3 is CASTPGGEAFF. In DNA form, the CDR3 reads TGTGCCAGTACCCCAGGGGGTGAAGCTTTCTTT. The gene calls are TRBV19 and TRBJ1-1; 7 nucleotides agree with TRBD1. The V gene's germline CDR1 is LNHDA and CDR2 SQIVND (reference sequence). The CDR3 extends over 11 amino acids. The J segment lost 7 bases and the V segment lost 7 bases, leaving 3 bases of the junction unmatched.

This chain links TRBV19 with TRBJ2-7; 9 nucleotides align to TRBD2. V lost 5 bases to trimming and J lost 4 bases; unmatched junction nucleotides: 9. Germline V lookup: CDR1 LNHDA, CDR2 SQIVND (reference sequence). The CDR3 runs to 15 residues. In DNA form, the CDR3 reads TGTGCCAGTAGTCCACTAGCGGGTCGTATATACGAGCAGTACTTC. Protein sequence: CASSPLAGRIYEQYF.

The chain combines TRBV19 with TRBJ1-1; D remains unclear. The CDR3 runs to 13 residues. Trimming left V 5 bases short and J 4 bases short, with 11 bases between. Germline values: CDR1 LNHDA, CDR2 SQIVND (reference sequence). Here the CDR3 reads CASSVARGTEAFF. The CDR3 nucleotides read TGTGCCAGTAGTGTGGCGAGAGGCACTGAAGCTTTCTTT.

This clone was seen once. The chain carries TRBV5-1 and TRBJ2-3; the match to TRBD2 covers 8 bases. Germline CDR1 reads SGHRS; CDR2 reads YFSETQ. The CDR3 extends over 19 amino acids. The junction had 19 bases not matched to a gene; V was cut back by 3 bases and J by 4 bases. Here the CDR3 reads CASSSRPPAGGGGADTQYF. CDR3 nucleotide sequence: TGCGCCAGCAGCTCACGACCGCCGGCGGGGGGCGGGGGAGCAGATACGCAGTATTTT.

This clone has only a few counts. The J gene is TRBJ2-1, the V gene TRBV11-2; the match to TRBD2 covers 11 bases. V shed 1 base and J 2 bases; nucleotides not matched to a gene: 4. Germline V gene sequence: CDR1 SGHAT, CDR2 FQNNGV. The CDR3 contains 17 residues. The CDR3 region is CASSLASGLAAYNEQFF. The CDR3 nucleotides are TGTGCCAGCAGCTTAGCATCGGGACTAGCGGCCTACAATGAGCAGTTCTTC.

Notes on this clone: Within the sample, other DNA sequences also encode this same CDR3. This chain joins TRBV6-6 and TRBJ2-3, with D uncertain. Trimming pared 3 bases from V and 0 bases from J, leaving 10 bases between. CDR1 and CDR2 (germline): MNHNY, SVGAGI (reference sequence). There are 15 residues in the CDR3. The CDR3, as DNA: TGTGCCAGCAGTTATTCGAGAGGTAGCACAGATACGCAGTATTTT. It is translated as CASSYSRGSTDTQYF.

The V and J genes are TRBV19 and TRBJ1-1, with D hard to call. Trimming took 3 bases from V and 5 from J, leaving 22 bases between them. Germline values: CDR1 LNHDA, CDR2 SQIVND (reference sequence). The CDR3 runs 17 residues. CDR3 region: CASSIPSGSGPGTEAFF. The CDR3 coding sequence is TGTGCCAGTAGTATTCCCTCCGGATCCGGACCGGGGACTGAAGCTTTCTTT.

The chain combines TRBV29-1 with TRBJ1-1, with TRBD1 identical over 7 bases. The length of the CDR3 is 13 residues. With 7 bases clipped from V and 0 bases from J, the junction kept 5 bases outside the gene matches. Germline V gives CDR1 SQVTM, CDR2 ANQGSEA. CDR3 nucleotide sequence: TGCAGCGCACTCAGGGGGTTGAACACTGAAGCTTTCTTT. It yields the protein CSALRGLNTEAFF.

The V and J genes are TRBV9 and TRBJ2-1; possibly TRBD2 for D (6 bases). The CDR3 sequence is 19 residues long. Trimming left V 0 bases short and J 0 bases short, with 19 bases between. Germline assignment: CDR1 SGDLS and CDR2 YYNGEE. The CDR3 DNA follows: TGTGCCAGCAGCGTAGAAGGGACTGAGCGGCAGAGCTCCTACAATGAGCAGTTCTTC. This translates into CASSVEGTERQSSYNEQFF.

The rearrangement joins TRBV7-3 to TRBJ1-1; 8 nucleotides line up with TRBD1. The germline gives CDR1 SGHTA, CDR2 FQGTGA. The CDR3 length is 16 residues. Losses at the gene ends were 3 bases for V and 3 bases for J; bases not matched to a gene: 9. CDR3 region: CASSFTGTGGDTEAFF. In DNA form, the CDR3 reads TGTGCCAGCAGCTTTACCGGGACAGGCGGAGACACTGAAGCTTTCTTT. Using reference TRBV7-3 and TRBJ1-1 for the parts outside the CDR3, the full variable domain is GAGVSQTPSNKVTEKGKYVELRCDPISGHTALYWYRQSLGQGPEFLIYFQGTGAADDSGLPNDRFFAVRPEGSVSTLKIQRTERGDSAVYLCASSFTGTGGDTEAFFGQGTRLTVV.

This chain connects TRBV9 to TRBJ2-7; a weak D match, TRBD2 (6 bases). This CDR3 has 14 amino acids. V was clipped by 2 bases and J by 0 bases, with 9 bases between them. CDR1 is SGDLS and CDR2 is YYNGEE in the germline V gene. This CDR3 reads CASSVVAASYEQYF. The CDR3 DNA is TGTGCCAGCAGCGTGGTAGCGGCCTCCTACGAGCAGTACTTC.

This chain uses TRBV11-3 with TRBJ2-1; 8 bases fit TRBD1. CDR1 and CDR2 (germline): SGHNT, YENEEA. V lost 3 bases and J lost 2; bases outside the gene matches: 3. The CDR3 is 15 residues long. This chain's CDR3 is CASSFRQGTYNEQFF. CDR3 sequence (DNA): TGTGCCAGCAGCTTCCGACAGGGGACCTACAATGAGCAGTTCTTC.

The V and J genes are TRBV27 and TRBJ1-5; tentative D call: TRBD1 (6 bases). Germline lookup yields CDR1 MNHEY and CDR2 SMNVEV (reference sequence). V lost 1 base, J lost 4 bases, and 14 bases lay in between. The CDR3 is 16 residues long. CDR3 bases: TGTGCCAGCAGTTTATACAGGGCCTCTGGAAATCAGCCCCAGCATTTT. Its translation: CASSLYRASGNQPQHF.

This chain joins TRBV18 and TRBJ2-3, with D possibly matching TRBD2 (6 bases). V lost 6 bases to trimming and J lost 9 bases, with 19 bases between them. From germline, CDR1 is KGHSH and CDR2 LQKENI. There are 14 residues in the CDR3. In DNA, the CDR3 is TGTGCCAGCTCCCGGGAAACGGGAGCTCTCACGCAGTATTTT. It specifies CASSRETGALTQYF. Full variable domain (missing parts from reference TRBV18 and TRBJ2-3): NAGVMQNPRHLVRRRGQEARLRCSPMKGHSHVYWYRQLPEEGLKFMVYLQKENIIDESGMPKERFSAEFPKEGPSILRIQQVVRGDSAAYFCASSRETGALTQYFGPGTRLTVL.

The chain joins TRBV9 to TRBJ1-4; the match to TRBD1 covers 9 bases. V gave up 4 bases and J gave up 8 bases; unmatched junction bases: 6. Germline lookup yields CDR1 SGDLS and CDR2 YYNGEE. This CDR3 comprises 14 residues. CDR3 sequence reads: CASSRQGGWEKLFF. The CDR3 DNA is TGTGCCAGCAGCAGACAGGGGGGGTGGGAAAAACTGTTTTTT.

J is TRBJ2-7 and V is TRBV18, with TRBD1 matching 7 bases. This CDR3 contains 15 residues. Trimming took 0 bases from V and 2 from J; bases not matched to a gene: 4. The V gene's germline CDR1 is KGHSH and CDR2 LQKENI. The DNA for the CDR3 is TGTGCCAGCTCACCACCTCGGGACAGCACCTACGAGCAGTACTTC. Translating it yields CASSPPRDSTYEQYF.

V gene TRBV28 combines with J gene TRBJ1-1; 7 bases match TRBD1. Germline assignment: CDR1 MDHEN and CDR2 SYDVKM. J was trimmed by 0 bases and V by 3 bases; bases with no gene match: 13. The CDR3 runs to 18 residues. The CDR3 DNA reads as TGTGCCAGCAGTTTTTTAGGGGCTTGGGACAGCCTGAACACTGAAGCTTTCTTT. It yields the protein CASSFLGAWDSLNTEAFF.

The gene calls are TRBV28 and TRBJ1-5, with a possible D match to TRBD1 (5 bases). Germline values: CDR1 MDHEN, CDR2 SYDVKM. Trimming left V 2 bases short and J 0 bases short, with 17 bases between. This CDR3 has 18 amino acids. CDR3 region: CASSLPSGGGYSNQPQHF. In DNA, the CDR3 is TGTGCCAGCAGTTTACCCAGTGGGGGGGGGTATAGCAATCAGCCCCAGCATTTT.